These 25 T cell receptor beta chains share one sample of origin, sequenced in a study of blood T cell repertoires in COVID-19 (dated by TCRdb to 2018 to 2021). Library method: the immunoSEQ multiplex PCR assay. TCRdb took over this immuneACCESS table, retaining in-frame rearrangements with V and J assigned. Such tables are incomplete; in checked studies, under half of the missing clones stem from an unresolved V gene, and the remainder is unexplained. For this sample there are 180,000 or so clones; about 83% appear just once. The top ten clonotypes cover around 3.6% of the sample. Sequenced: PBMCs or T cells enriched from blood (not recorded which). Every receptor here comes from a woman aged 50 to 65 in a cohort exposed to, infected with or recovered from COVID-19 (not recorded which).

Within the sample, this clone is medium-sized. The chain links TRBV6-1 to TRBJ2-5; 7 nucleotides align to TRBD2. The CDR3 has 18 amino acids. The V segment lost 1 base and the J segment 0 bases; nucleotides outside the gene matches: 11. Germline-derived CDR1 and CDR2 are MNHNS and SASEGT. CDR3 bases: TGTGCCAGCAGTGAAGAACCATGGGGGGAGGGGTACCAAGAGACCCAGTACTTC. As protein: CASSEEPWGEGYQETQYF.

The chain is built from TRBV5-1 and TRBJ2-7; maybe TRBD1 (6 bases). From germline, CDR1 is SGHRS and CDR2 YFSETQ. This CDR3 spans 14 amino acids. The V gene lost 4 bases and the J gene lost 2 bases, with 13 bases spanning the gap. CDR3 residues: CASSLQGNTYEQYF. In nucleotides, the CDR3 is TGCGCCAGCAGCCTACAGGGTAACACCTACGAGCAGTACTTC.

The gene calls are TRBV4-1 and TRBJ1-3; 7 bases line up with TRBD1. Germline CDR1 and CDR2: MGHRA and YSYEKL. Unmatched junction bases numbered 6, after V lost 4 bases and J lost 0 bases. This CDR3 comprises 16 residues. CDR3 coding DNA: TGCGCCAGCAGCCCAACCGGGACAGTCTCTGGAAACACCATATATTTT. It specifies CASSPTGTVSGNTIYF.

This clone occurred a few times. The chain links TRBV5-1 to TRBJ2-7; unclear D gene. The CDR3 sequence is 13 residues long. Germline V gene data show CDR1 as SGHRS and CDR2 as YFSETQ. Trimming took off 5 bases at V and 1 base at J, with 10 bases between the two ends. The CDR3 sequence: CASRSTESYEQYF. The CDR3 DNA sequence: TGCGCCAGCAGATCTACAGAATCCTACGAGCAGTACTTC.

The CDR3, as DNA: TGTGCCAGCAGCCATGGGACATCAAGAACTGAAGCTTTCTTT. Translated: CASSHGTSRTEAFF. The rearrangement links TRBV3-1 (or the pseudogene TRBV3-2) to TRBJ1-1; tentatively, D is TRBD1 (6 bases). Deletions cut 3 bases from V and 5 bases from J, with 13 bases between. The CDR3 length is 14 residues. CDR1 and CDR2 (germline): LGHDT, YNNKEL (reference sequence).

Here the CDR3 reads CASTEEASSYNEQFF. The DNA of the CDR3 is TGTGCCAGCACCGAGGAGGCAAGCTCCTACAATGAGCAGTTCTTC. The genes are TRBV6-5 and TRBJ2-1; D is possibly TRBD2 (5 bases). The germline V gene encodes CDR1 MNHEY and CDR2 SVGAGI. This CDR3 contains 15 residues. Trimming cost V 7 bases and J 0 bases, with 13 bases left between them.

This chain links TRBV4-2 with TRBJ1-4; D remains unclear. Germline CDR1 is LGHNA and CDR2 is YNFKEQ. V was clipped by 1 base and J by 0 bases, with 9 bases between them. This CDR3 spans 16 amino acids. CDR3 nucleotides: TGTGCCAGCAGCCAAGGAGGCGGCTCAACTAATGAAAAACTGTTTTTT. The encoded protein is CASSQGGGSTNEKLFF.

This chain links TRBV3-1 (or the pseudogene TRBV3-2) with TRBJ2-1; 8 bases match TRBD2. V shed 1 base and J 7 bases; nucleotides not matched to a gene: 15. This CDR3 has 18 amino acids. Germline V lookup: CDR1 LGHDT, CDR2 YNNKEL (reference sequence). CDR3 region: CASSQALRGSGKGNEQFF. The CDR3 nucleotides are TGTGCCAGCAGCCAAGCCCTAAGGGGTAGCGGGAAAGGGAATGAGCAGTTCTTC.

The chain employs TRBV19 and TRBJ2-2; D remains ambiguous. Trimming stripped 5 bases from V and 7 bases from J, with 8 bases between. CDR3 size: 12 residues. CDR1 is LNHDA, CDR2 SQIVND, per germline (reference sequence). The CDR3, as DNA: TGTGCCAGTAGTCCCCCAGTCGGGGAGCTGTTTTTT. Protein product: CASSPPVGELFF.

This chain connects TRBV28 to TRBJ2-7; TRBD1 might be the D (6 bases). The germline V gene has CDR1 MDHEN and CDR2 SYDVKM. The CDR3 length is 13 residues. Trimming pared 5 bases from V and 4 bases from J, leaving 12 bases between. DNA for the CDR3: TGTGCCAGCAGTCACGGGACACTATACGAGCAGTACTTC. It translates to CASSHGTLYEQYF.

The chain is built from TRBV7-6 and TRBJ2-1; D may be TRBD2 (7 bases). Germline-derived CDR1 and CDR2 are SGHVS and FNYEAQ. This CDR3 contains 19 residues. Trimming left V 2 bases short and J 5 bases short, with 25 bases between. CDR3 DNA: TGTGCCAGCAGCTTACGGGGTAGCGGCCCGGGGGGCATCGACAATGAGCAGTTCTTC. Translating gives CASSLRGSGPGGIDNEQFF.

The rearrangement links TRBV11-2 to TRBJ1-5, with 7 bases aligning to TRBD1. Germline values: CDR1 SGHAT, CDR2 FQNNGV. The CDR3 contains 16 residues. With V trimmed by 1 base and J by 0 bases, 3 bases remained unmatched. The DNA of the CDR3 is TGTGCCAGCAGCTTAGGGGGACAGACTAGCAATCAGCCCCAGCATTTT. This encodes CASSLGGQTSNQPQHF.

The chain employs TRBV7-8 and TRBJ2-7; possibly TRBD1 for D (6 bases). In germline, CDR1 is SGHVS, CDR2 FQNEAQ. This CDR3 spans 14 amino acids. Trimming stripped 6 bases from V and 4 bases from J, with 16 bases between. The CDR3 is CASSGVRTAYEQYF. Written as DNA, the CDR3 is TGTGCCAGCAGTGGAGTCAGGACAGCATACGAGCAGTACTTC.

This chain connects TRBV7-9 to TRBJ1-1; perhaps TRBD1 as D (6 bases). The V end lost 6 bases, the J end lost 1 base, and 9 bases lay between the germline ends. This CDR3 contains 13 residues. The germline gives CDR1 SEHNR, CDR2 FQNEAQ (reference sequence). CDR3 DNA sequence: TGTGCCAGCAGGATACAGGGGAACACTGAAGCTTTCTTT. This translates into CASRIQGNTEAFF.

The chain recombines TRBV5-1 with TRBJ2-3; TRBD2 matches 9 bases. This CDR3 has 18 amino acids. CDR1 and CDR2 (germline): SGHRS, YFSETQ. Trimming removed 4 bases from V and 0 bases from J; junction bases left unmatched: 12. Written as DNA, the CDR3 is TGCGCCAGCAGCCGCTCGAACCCTAGCGGGACTAGCACAGATACGCAGTATTTT. Translation gives CASSRSNPSGTSTDTQYF. Drawing the rest from reference TRBV5-1 and TRBJ2-3, the complete variable domain is KAGVTQTPRYLIKTRGQQVTLSCSPISGHRSVSWYQQTPGQGLQFLFEYFSETQRNKGNFPGRFSGRQFSNSRSEMNVSTLELGDSALYLCASSRSNPSGTSTDTQYFGPGTRLTVL.

The rearrangement uses TRBV30 and TRBJ1-3; D may be TRBD1 (5 bases). The CDR3 consists of 12 residues. With 4 bases removed from V and 4 bases from J, the gap between germline ends came to 8 bases. CDR1 and CDR2 from the germline V gene are GTSNPN and SVGIG (reference sequence). CDR3 coding DNA: TGTGCCTGGAACGGGGGGGGAAACACCATATATTTT. Translating gives CAWNGGGNTIYF.

In the case of this clone: The sample contains more than one DNA sequence encoding this CDR3. The J gene is TRBJ1-3, the V gene TRBV5-1; 7 positions match TRBD1. In germline, CDR1 is SGHRS, CDR2 YFSETQ. The CDR3 runs 14 residues. V gave up 0 bases and J gave up 4 bases; unmatched junction bases: 1. CDR3 protein: CASSLEGGGNTIYF. CDR3 nucleotides: TGCGCCAGCAGCTTGGAAGGGGGCGGAAACACCATATATTTT.

The chain joins TRBV28 to TRBJ1-2, with 8 bases identical to TRBD1. Germline V CDR1 and CDR2: MDHEN, SYDVKM. The CDR3 runs 15 residues. The V segment lost 3 bases and the J segment 4 bases; nucleotides outside the gene matches: 7. CDR3 DNA sequence: TGTGCCAGCAGTTTCGCGGGAACAGGGGGCTATGGCTACACCTTC. This gives the protein CASSFAGTGGYGYTF.

CDR3 in amino acids: CASSQAPQGKAPSEQYF. In DNA, the CDR3 is TGCGCCAGCAGCCAAGCGCCCCAGGGTAAGGCTCCATCAGAGCAGTACTTC. The chain carries TRBV4-1 and TRBJ2-7, with a weak D call TRBD1 (5 bases). Germline CDR1 MGHRA, CDR2 YSYEKL. The CDR3 consists of 17 residues. V lost 1 base and J lost 7, with 23 bases in between.

In its sample, this clone was seen a few times. The junction shows a germline mismatch at one end, possibly a read error. J is TRBJ2-2 and V is TRBV7-7; D remains unclear. The CDR3 covers 15 residues. Germline assignment: CDR1 SSHAT and CDR2 FNYEAQ (reference sequence). CDR3 region: CASSLASGNTGELFF. DNA for the CDR3: TGTGCTAGCAGCTTAGCTTCAGGGAACACCGGGGAGCTGTTTTTT.

This clone has a single count. The V gene is TRBV19, the J gene TRBJ1-1, with TRBD1 identical over 9 bases. The CDR3 is made up of 16 amino acids. The germline gives CDR1 LNHDA, CDR2 SQIVND (reference sequence). Trimming at V came to 5 bases and at J to 3 bases, leaving 10 bases not matched to a gene. The DNA for the CDR3 is TGTGCCAGTAGTTCCCTCCCGGGACAGGGTTACACTGAAGCTTTCTTT. Amino acid sequence: CASSSLPGQGYTEAFF.

The count of this clone is one. V and J are TRBV28 and TRBJ1-1; D might be TRBD1 (6 bases). CDR3 length equals 16 residues. The ends were cut back, 6 bases at V and 0 bases at J, with 17 bases in the middle. Looked up from germline, CDR1 is MDHEN and CDR2 is SYDVKM. CDR3 protein: CASSPGGITMNTEAFF. In nucleotides, the CDR3 is TGTGCCAGCAGCCCGGGGGGCATTACAATGAACACTGAAGCTTTCTTT.

The genes are TRBV25-1 and TRBJ2-1, with no clear D. Germline assignment: CDR1 MGHDK and CDR2 SYGVNS. Trimming removed 4 bases from V and 5 bases from J, with 12 bases in between. The CDR3 spans 14 residues. CDR3 DNA: TGTGCCAGCAGTGTACCGATGCGAGACAATGAGCAGTTCTTC. This codes for CASSVPMRDNEQFF.

Worth noting for this clone: Relative to the germline gene, one junction end is altered; a read error may explain this. The V and J genes are TRBV12-3 or TRBV12-4 and TRBJ2-2; D possibly corresponds to TRBD2 (5 bases). This CDR3 is 13 amino acids long. The CDR3 loop reads CASSTRNTGKLFF. DNA for the CDR3: TGTGCCAGCAGTACCCGGAACACCGGGAAGCTGTTTTTT.

The V and J genes are TRBV18 and TRBJ2-2, with TRBD2 identical over 8 bases. Germline CDR1 is KGHSH and CDR2 is LQKENI. V lost 4 bases and J lost 4; bases outside the gene matches: 5. This CDR3 is built from 15 residues. The CDR3, as DNA: TGTGCCAGCTCACTATTAGCGGGGAGCACCGGGGAGCTGTTTTTT. This encodes CASSLLAGSTGELFF.